This T cell receptor (beta chain) is drawn from a study of blood T cell repertoires in COVID-19. Study context: The analysed material was cDNA or gDNA that came from T cells, B-cell-depleted T cells, or PBMCs.

In the original processing: Estimation of nucleated cell counts relied on the amplification of reference gene primers. The method was immunoSEQ multiplex PCR; TCRdb's version includes in-frame clones alone and lacks a portion of them. That table furnishes V, J and clone size, whereas the DNA furnished D and trimming. The data show approximately 240,000 clones, 80% to 90% seen once. Sequenced: peripheral blood. The origin of this receptor is a man in his fifties or sixties with acute or convalescent COVID-19.

This CDR3 reads CASSLGLAGYEQYF. CDR3 DNA sequence: TGTGCCAGCAGCTTAGGACTAGCGGGCTACGAGCAGTACTTC. This rearrangement joins TRBV7-2 to TRBJ2-7, with 10 bases that match TRBD2. The CDR3 covers 14 residues. Germline values: CDR1 SGHTA, CDR2 FQGNSA. V shed 1 base, J shed 3 bases, and the junction held 0 bases outside the gene matches.